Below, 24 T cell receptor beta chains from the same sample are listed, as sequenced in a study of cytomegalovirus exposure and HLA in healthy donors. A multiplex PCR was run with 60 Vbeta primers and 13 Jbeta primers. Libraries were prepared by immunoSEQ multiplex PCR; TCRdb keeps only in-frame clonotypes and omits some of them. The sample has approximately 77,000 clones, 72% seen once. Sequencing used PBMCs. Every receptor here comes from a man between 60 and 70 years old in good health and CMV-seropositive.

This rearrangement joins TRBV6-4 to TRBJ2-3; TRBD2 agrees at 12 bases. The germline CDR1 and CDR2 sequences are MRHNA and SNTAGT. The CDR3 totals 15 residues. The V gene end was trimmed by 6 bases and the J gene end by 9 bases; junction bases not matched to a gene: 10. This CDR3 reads CASSGTSGPTGTQYF. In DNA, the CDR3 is TGTGCCAGCAGCGGGACTAGCGGGCCCACGGGGACGCAGTATTTT.

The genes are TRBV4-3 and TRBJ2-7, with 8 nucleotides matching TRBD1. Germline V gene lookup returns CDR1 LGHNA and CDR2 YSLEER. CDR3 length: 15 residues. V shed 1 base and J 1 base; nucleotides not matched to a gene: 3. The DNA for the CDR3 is TGCGCCAGCAGCCAAGTGACAGGGGAGTCCTACGAGCAGTACTTC. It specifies CASSQVTGESYEQYF.

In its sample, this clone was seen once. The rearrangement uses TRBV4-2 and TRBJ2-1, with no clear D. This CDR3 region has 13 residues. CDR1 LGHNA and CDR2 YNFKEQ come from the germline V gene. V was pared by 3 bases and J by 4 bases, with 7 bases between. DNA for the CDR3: TGTGCCAGCAGCCAGGAGAGATACAATGAGCAGTTCTTC. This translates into CASSQERYNEQFF.

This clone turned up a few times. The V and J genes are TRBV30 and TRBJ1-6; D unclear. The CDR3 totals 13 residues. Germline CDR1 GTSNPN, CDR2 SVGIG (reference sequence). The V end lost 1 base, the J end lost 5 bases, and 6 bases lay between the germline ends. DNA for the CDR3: TGTGCCTGGAGTGAGACTCATAATTCACCCCTCCACTTT. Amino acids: CAWSETHNSPLHF.

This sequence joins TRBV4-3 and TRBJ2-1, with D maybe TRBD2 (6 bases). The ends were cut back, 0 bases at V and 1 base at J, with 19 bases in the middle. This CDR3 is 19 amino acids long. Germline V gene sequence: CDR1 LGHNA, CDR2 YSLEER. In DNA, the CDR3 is TGCGCCAGCAGCCAAGATCCGGGGCGGGGAGAACCGTCCTACAATGAGCAGTTCTTC. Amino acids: CASSQDPGRGEPSYNEQFF.

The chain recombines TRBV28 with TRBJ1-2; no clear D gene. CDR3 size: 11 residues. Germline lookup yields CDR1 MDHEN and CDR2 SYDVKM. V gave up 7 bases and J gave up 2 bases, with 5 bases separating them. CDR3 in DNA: TGTGCCAGCACAGAAAACTATGGCTACACCTTC. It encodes CASTENYGYTF.

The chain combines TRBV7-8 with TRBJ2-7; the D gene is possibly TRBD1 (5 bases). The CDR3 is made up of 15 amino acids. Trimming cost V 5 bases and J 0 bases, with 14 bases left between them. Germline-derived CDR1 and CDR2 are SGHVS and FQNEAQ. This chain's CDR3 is CASSILQGSSYEQYF. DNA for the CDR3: TGTGCCAGCAGCATCCTTCAGGGAAGCTCCTACGAGCAGTACTTC.

CDR3 sequence: CASSFGPYSNQPQHF. In DNA form, the CDR3 reads TGTGCCAGCAGTTTTGGGCCGTATAGCAATCAGCCCCAGCATTTT. V is TRBV28 and J is TRBJ1-5; D is uncertain. Germline V gives CDR1 MDHEN, CDR2 SYDVKM. Trimming pared 3 bases from V and 0 bases from J, leaving 9 bases between. The CDR3 contains 15 residues.

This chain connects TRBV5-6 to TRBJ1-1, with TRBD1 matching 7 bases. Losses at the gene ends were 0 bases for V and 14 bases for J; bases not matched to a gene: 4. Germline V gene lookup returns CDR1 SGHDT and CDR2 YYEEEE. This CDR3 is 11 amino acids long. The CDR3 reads CASSLGGQLFF. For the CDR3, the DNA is TGTGCCAGCAGCTTGGGGGGACAGTTATTCTTT.

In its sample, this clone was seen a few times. The CDR3 DNA reads as TGTGCCACCAGCAGCCACCTCGCGCAGGGTGGGTACGAGCAGTACTTC. Translating gives CATSSHLAQGGYEQYF. The chain uses TRBV15 and TRBJ2-7, with a weak D call TRBD1 (5 bases). The germline V gene has CDR1 LNHNV and CDR2 YYDKDF (reference sequence). CDR3 length equals 16 residues. V was pared by 3 bases and J by 4 bases, with 19 bases between.

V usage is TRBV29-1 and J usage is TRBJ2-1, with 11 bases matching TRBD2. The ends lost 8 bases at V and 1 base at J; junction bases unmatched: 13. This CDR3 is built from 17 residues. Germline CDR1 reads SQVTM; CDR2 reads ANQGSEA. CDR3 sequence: CSSKRLAGPPSYNEQFF. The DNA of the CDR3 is TGCAGCTCCAAGCGACTAGCGGGGCCCCCTTCCTACAATGAGCAGTTCTTC.

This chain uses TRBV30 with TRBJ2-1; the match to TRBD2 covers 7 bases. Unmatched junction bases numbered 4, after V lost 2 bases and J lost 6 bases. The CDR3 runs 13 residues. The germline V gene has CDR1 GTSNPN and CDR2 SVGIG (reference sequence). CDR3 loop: CAWSQAGFNEQFF. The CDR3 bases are TGTGCCTGGAGTCAAGCGGGGTTCAATGAGCAGTTCTTC.

CDR3 sequence: CASSGLSRGNQPQHF. The CDR3 DNA follows: TGTGCCAGCAGTGGTCTAAGTCGGGGCAATCAGCCCCAGCATTTT. The chain couples TRBV6-1 to TRBJ1-5; no definite D call. CDR1 and CDR2 (germline): MNHNS, SASEGT. The CDR3 is 15 amino acids. Deletions cut 4 bases from V and 2 bases from J, with 12 bases between.

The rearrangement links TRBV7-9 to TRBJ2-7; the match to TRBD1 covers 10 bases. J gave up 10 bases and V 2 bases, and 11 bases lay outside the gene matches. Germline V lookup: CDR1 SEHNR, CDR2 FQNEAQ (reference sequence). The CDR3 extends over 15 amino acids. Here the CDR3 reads CASSLSGTGDTDQYF. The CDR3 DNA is TGTGCCAGCAGCTTATCCGGGACAGGGGATACCGATCAGTACTTC. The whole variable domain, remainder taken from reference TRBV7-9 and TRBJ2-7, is DTGVSQNPRHKITKRGQNVTFRCDPISEHNRLYWYRQTLGQGPEFLTYFQNEAQLEKSRLLSDRFSAERPKGSFSTLEIQRTEQGDSAMYLCASSLSGTGDTDQYFGPGTRLTVT.

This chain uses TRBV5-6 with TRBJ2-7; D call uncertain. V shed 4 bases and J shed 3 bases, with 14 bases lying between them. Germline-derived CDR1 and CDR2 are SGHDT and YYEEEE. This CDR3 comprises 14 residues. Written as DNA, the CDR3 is TGTGCCAGCAGCCCGCCCGGTCGCTACTACGAGCAGTACTTC. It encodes CASSPPGRYYEQYF.

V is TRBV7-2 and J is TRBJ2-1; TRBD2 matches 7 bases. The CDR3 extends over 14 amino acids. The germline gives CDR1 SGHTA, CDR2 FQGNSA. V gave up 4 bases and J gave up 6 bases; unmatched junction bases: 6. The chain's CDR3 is CASSSASGPNEQFF. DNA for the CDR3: TGTGCCAGCAGCTCCGCTAGCGGCCCCAATGAGCAGTTCTTC.

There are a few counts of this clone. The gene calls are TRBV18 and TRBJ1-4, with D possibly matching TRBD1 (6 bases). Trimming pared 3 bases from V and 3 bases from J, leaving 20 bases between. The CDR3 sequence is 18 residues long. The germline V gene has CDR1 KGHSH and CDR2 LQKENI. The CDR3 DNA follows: TGTGCCAGCTCACCCGTAGGGGGGGCTTCCTCCTCTAATGAAAAACTGTTTTTT. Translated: CASSPVGGASSSNEKLFF.

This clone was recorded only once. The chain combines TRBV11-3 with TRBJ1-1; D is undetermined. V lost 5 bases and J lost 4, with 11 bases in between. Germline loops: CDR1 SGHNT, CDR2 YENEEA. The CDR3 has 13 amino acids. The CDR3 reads CASSNEEGTEAFF. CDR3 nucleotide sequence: TGTGCCAGCAGCAATGAAGAGGGCACTGAAGCTTTCTTT.

CDR3 in DNA: TGTGCCAGCAACCGTAACGTCAGATTGAGGTCCGAGCAGTACTTC. It translates to CASNRNVRLRSEQYF. The gene calls are TRBV28 and TRBJ2-7; D gene uncertain. There are 15 residues in the CDR3. V lost 7 bases and J 6 bases, leaving 22 bases between the germline ends. Germline assignment: CDR1 MDHEN and CDR2 SYDVKM.

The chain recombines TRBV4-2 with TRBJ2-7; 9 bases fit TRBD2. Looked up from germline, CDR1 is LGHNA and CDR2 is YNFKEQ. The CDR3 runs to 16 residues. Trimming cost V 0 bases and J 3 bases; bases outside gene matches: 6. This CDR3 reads CASSQDVLAGNYEQYF. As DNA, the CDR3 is TGTGCCAGCAGCCAAGACGTCCTAGCGGGAAACTACGAGCAGTACTTC.

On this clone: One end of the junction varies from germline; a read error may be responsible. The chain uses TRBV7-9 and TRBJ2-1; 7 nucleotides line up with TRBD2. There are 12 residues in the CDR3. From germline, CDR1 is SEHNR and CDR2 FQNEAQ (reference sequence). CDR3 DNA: TGTTCCAGCAGCGCGGGAGTGGGTCCAGCGTTCTTC. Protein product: CSSSAGVGPAFF.

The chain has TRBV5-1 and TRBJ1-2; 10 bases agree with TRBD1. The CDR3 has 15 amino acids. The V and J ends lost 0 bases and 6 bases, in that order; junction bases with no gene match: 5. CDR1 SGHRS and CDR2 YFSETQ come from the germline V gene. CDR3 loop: CASSLEGQGSDGYTF. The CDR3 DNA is TGCGCCAGCAGCTTGGAGGGACAGGGGTCGGATGGCTACACCTTC.

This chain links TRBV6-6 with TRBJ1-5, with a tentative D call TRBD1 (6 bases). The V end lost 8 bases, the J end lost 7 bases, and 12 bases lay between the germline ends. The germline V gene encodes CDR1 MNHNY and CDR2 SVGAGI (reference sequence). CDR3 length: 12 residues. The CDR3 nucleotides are TGTGCCAGCCGACAGGCGAGGCAGCCCCAGCATTTT. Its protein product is CASRQARQPQHF.

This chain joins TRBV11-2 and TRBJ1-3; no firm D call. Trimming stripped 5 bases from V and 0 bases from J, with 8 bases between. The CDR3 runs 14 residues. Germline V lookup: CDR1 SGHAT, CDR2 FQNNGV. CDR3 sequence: CASSAGISGNTIYF. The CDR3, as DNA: TGTGCCAGCAGCGCAGGTATCTCTGGAAACACCATATATTTT.